The T cell receptor beta chain described here comes from a study of shared clonotypes between healthy human individuals (dated by TCRdb to 2020 to 2021). General notes on the study: The cohort included a few men and a couple of women between 18 and 49 years of age. For each donor, three plates each were used for CD4 naive and CD4 memory, two plates were used for CD8 naive, and one plate was used for CD8 memory. Blood TCR repertoires of roughly 5 healthy adults were deeply sequenced to estimate repertoire size and the extent of clonotype sharing between individuals. Libraries were prepared and TCR repertoires were sequenced by different laboratories using diverse techniques, in order to increase sequencing depth and limit assay-specific biases. Leukapheresis yielded between about 0.85 and 9 billion PBMCs per donor.

About this clone itself: Its recognized antigen is unknown. Base quality data are lacking; no much larger clone is found one base away.

The germline ends are 14 bases apart after V is trimmed by 5 bases and J by 6 bases. The germline V gene gives CDR1 as SGHVS and CDR2 as FQNEAQ. The CDR3 measures 13 amino acids from cysteine to phenylalanine. Left in the record is the CDR3 DNA by itself, 39 bases read in frame from the first base. The donors were healthy, HIV-negative adults who had no recently reported acute infections or vaccinations. Only Caucasian adults living in Nashville, Tennessee, USA were represented among the donors. CD4+ T cells were enriched by magnetic negative selection; naive cells were then positively selected on CD45RA, and the negative fraction formed the memory subset. After blood collection by leukapheresis, PBMCs were isolated using Ficoll-Histopaque density gradient centrifugation and then cryopreserved in the vapor phase of liquid nitrogen. Analytical flow cytometry was used to check the purity and quantity of each magnetically sorted T cell population. Genomic DNA was isolated from every sorted fraction and measured by UV absorbance on a Nanodrop 2000c.

General study outcomes and caveats: Pairwise subsampling indicated that sequencing depth was expected to affect the degree of clonotype sharing among donors. Clonotypes shared by all four sorted-subset donors showed higher generation probabilities than non-shared clonotypes. Rarefaction of sorted-subset datasets indicated incomplete sequencing despite the large sequencing depth. The small number of donors limited the genetic and exposure-history diversity represented. Across a handful of donors, approximately 5% of naive CD4, 3.5% of naive CD8, approximately 2.5% of memory CD4, and roughly 0.4% of memory CD8 clonotypes were shared. Sampling was limited to blood, and TCR repertoires in tissue likely differ from TCR repertoires in blood. Naive subsets generally had larger estimated clonotype richness than memory subsets.

TCR CDR3 regions were amplified from genomic DNA by multiplex PCR using the deep immunoSEQ assay. Extracted genomic DNA from each cell subset was spread evenly across all wells of several immunoSEQ 96-well plates, with each plate serving as a replicate. For sorted subsets, about 0.2 ug genomic DNA, equal to tens of thousands of T cell genomes, was loaded into each replicate PCR. Purified libraries were measured with a Qubit 3.0 fluorometer, size-checked on a Bioanalyzer 2100, and measured again with the KAPA Library Quantification kit. Every immunoSEQ 96-well plate was sequenced on a dedicated single-read 150-cycle Illumina NextSeq 550 flow cell. The authors processed their data as follows. Because the immunoSEQ output held only junctional sequences and lacked quality scores, the filtering could not match the filtering applied to full-length reads. Sequences were annotated with PyIR, a Python wrapper for IgBLAST v1.9, using IMGT germline references to assign V/J genes and CDR3. Any read was removed if the V/J assignment was weak (E-value above 1e-6), the CDR3 was missing, or the read contained stop codons, out-of-frame junctions, or ambiguous translated residues. V3J clonotypes were defined by identical inferred V gene, J gene, and CDR3 amino acid sequence. Percentage overlap between repertoires was calculated by dividing the number of shared unique clonotypes by the size of the smaller repertoire. Repertoire richness was assessed with RTK rarefaction, the Chao1 estimator, and Recon v2.1 estimates of unobserved clonotypes. For all TCRbeta clonotypes obtained by the gDNA method from four donors, generation probabilities were computed with OLGA. In TCRdb, the immuneACCESS table is reduced to in-frame sequences with V and J assigned. These tables do not hold every clone; where another copy was compared, an unresolved V gene accounts for under half, and the others remain unexplained. V, J and clone size are those of that table, while D and trimming were read from the DNA. This sample has about 2.4 million clones in its table, and 85% to 95% of those were observed once. The ten biggest clones cover around 0.14% of the sample.

This receptor chain uses TRBV7-8 and TRBJ2-7; matching of 5 bases hints at TRBD1 as the D gene. Sequenced input: naive CD4+ T cells sorted from blood. The sample's cell subset or site label, in plain terms: CD45RA+ positively selected. This clonotype was sampled from a young man in good health. The DNA sequence is as follows: TGTGCCAGCAGCCCCGACAGAATCTTCGAGCAGTACTTC. It translates as CASSPDRIFEQYF.